This TCR beta chain was captured by sequencing in a study of OX40 agonist ivuxolimab in advanced cancers. This CDR3 is built from 15 residues. Germline loops: CDR1 KGHSH, CDR2 LQKENI. Unmatched junction bases numbered 5, after V lost 3 bases and J lost 1 base. The assay was immunoSEQ multiplex PCR, and TCRdb's table has in-frame clones only and misses some. The sample includes about 130,000 clones, about 90% of them seen just once. This clonotype was obtained from an adult with an advanced solid tumor such as melanoma, head and neck, liver or kidney cancer. Sequenced here: CD4+ or CD8+ T cells sorted from blood, sampled in a trial of the OX40 agonist ivuxolimab. V gene TRBV18 combines with J gene TRBJ1-1; TRBD1 matches at 7 bases. As DNA, the CDR3 is TGTGCCAGCTCACCTTTAGCAGGGGGGAACACTGAAGCTTTCTTT. It codes for CASSPLAGGNTEAFF.